This T cell receptor (beta chain) was captured by sequencing in a study of T cells after yellow fever vaccination. Study as a whole: SMART-Seq v4 Ultra Low Input prepared libraries from low-cell fractions. Whole-study results and caveats: A secondary response was less intense yet reached its peak sooner, at day 5 versus 15. It was a small share of clonotypes that appeared in both CD4 and CD8 compartments.

This clonotype was counted ten times or more. The antigen is undetermined. Template switching with 5'RACE generated the TCR cDNA and added a universal primer site and UMIs. TCRdb reprocessed the 5' RACE reads with MiXCR, giving one entry per CDR3 protein. The data contain more than 95,000 distinct CDR3 sequences, 13% to 15% of them singletons. Germline V gene data show CDR1 as LGHNA and CDR2 as YSLEER. The CDR3 extends over 16 amino acids. V shed 0 bases, J shed 1 base, and the junction held 3 bases outside the gene matches. The receptor was isolated from a man aged 18 to 29 who received the YFV17D yellow fever vaccine. Sequenced here: CD8+ T cells sorted from PBMCs, sampled 5 days after the yellow fever booster vaccination. The chain uses TRBV4-3 and TRBJ2-3; 8 bases map to TRBD2. CDR3 in amino acids: CASSQDGAGGTDTQYF. The CDR3 DNA reads TGCGCCAGCAGCCAAGATGGAGCGGGGGGCACAGATACGCAGTATTTT.